This entry lists 12 T cell receptor beta chains sequenced from one sample in a study of T cell responses to AZD1222 COVID-19 vaccine. The repertoire was sequenced with immunoSEQ multiplex PCR; TCRdb's copy has only in-frame clones and lacks some. The sample lists about 180,000 clones, around 88% occurring once. Specimen: peripheral blood, collected on day 0 of AZD1222 vaccination. The receptors were sampled from an adult in good health.

The J gene is TRBJ1-4, the V gene TRBV28, with TRBD1 identical over 8 bases. The CDR3 has 15 residues. Germline V gene lookup returns CDR1 MDHEN and CDR2 SYDVKM. J gave up 5 bases and V 3 bases, and 5 bases lay outside the gene matches. CDR3 nucleotides: TGTGCCAGCAGTTTTGGCAGGGGGCGAAATGAAAAACTGTTTTTT. Protein: CASSFGRGRNEKLFF.

The chain combines TRBV24-1 with TRBJ2-3, with D uncertain. The length of the CDR3 is 15 residues. V was shortened by 9 bases and J by 9 bases, with 24 bases between the two germline ends. Germline V CDR1 and CDR2: KGHDR, SFDVKD. This chain's CDR3 is CATGSGPPALRTQYF. DNA of the CDR3: TGTGCCACCGGGTCTGGGCCCCCCGCACTGAGAACGCAGTATTTT.

The rearrangement uses TRBV11-3 and TRBJ2-2; D is possibly TRBD1 (6 bases). In germline, CDR1 is SGHNT, CDR2 YENEEA. The CDR3 has 14 amino acids. Trimming took off 3 bases at V and 3 bases at J, with 8 bases between the two ends. CDR3 residues: CASSFGQYTGELFF. The CDR3 bases are TGTGCCAGCAGCTTTGGACAGTACACCGGGGAGCTGTTTTTT. The variable domain in full, with the rest retrieved from reference TRBV11-3 and TRBJ2-2, is EAGVVQSPRYKIIEKKQPVAFWCNPISGHNTLYWYLQNLGQGPELLIRYENEEAVDDSQLPKDRFSAERLKGVDSTLKIQPAELGDSAVYLCASSFGQYTGELFFGEGSRLTVL.

The chain recombines TRBV6-5 with TRBJ2-5, with D possibly TRBD1 on 7 matching bases. The CDR3 loop spans 16 amino acids. Germline V gene data show CDR1 as MNHEY and CDR2 as SVGAGI. Trimming pared 0 bases from V and 5 bases from J, leaving 16 bases between. The CDR3: CASSYSTGRGRETQYF. DNA for the CDR3: TGTGCCAGCAGTTACTCGACGGGCAGGGGGAGGGAGACCCAGTACTTC.

The V call is TRBV11-2, the J call TRBJ2-7; D ambiguous. The CDR3 covers 13 residues. Trimming took off 4 bases at V and 7 bases at J, with 14 bases between the two ends. Germline CDR1 SGHAT, CDR2 FQNNGV. DNA of the CDR3: TGTGCCAGCAGCTCCCCTTTTAGGTCAGAGCAGTACTTC. Protein product: CASSSPFRSEQYF.

CDR3 sequence (DNA): TGCGCCAGCAGCCCAACAGGGGGTCTCGCTGAAGCTTTCTTT. Protein sequence: CASSPTGGLAEAFF. The chain recombines TRBV5-1 with TRBJ1-1, with TRBD1 identical over 8 bases. CDR3 length: 14 residues. Germline CDR1 is SGHRS and CDR2 is YFSETQ. V gave up 4 bases and J gave up 6 bases; unmatched junction bases: 8.

This clone was seen more than once but under ten times. This chain joins TRBV11-2 and TRBJ1-5, with a tentative D call TRBD1 (5 bases). The germline gives CDR1 SGHAT, CDR2 FQNNGV. This CDR3 region has 13 residues. The germline V and J ends were trimmed by 6 bases and 7 bases, with 13 bases remaining between them. DNA for the CDR3: TGTGCCAGCAGTACAGGTCCCCGACAGCCCCAGCATTTT. Translation: CASSTGPRQPQHF.

This chain uses TRBV19 with TRBJ2-2, with D perhaps matching TRBD1 or TRBD2 (6 bases each). This CDR3 is 16 amino acids long. Germline assignment: CDR1 LNHDA and CDR2 SQIVND (reference sequence). V lost 7 bases to trimming and J lost 4 bases, with 19 bases between them. The CDR3 loop reads CASTRGWGAGTGELFF. The CDR3 DNA follows: TGTGCCAGTACCAGAGGGTGGGGGGCCGGCACCGGGGAGCTGTTTTTT. Full variable domain (outside the CDR3, taken from reference TRBV19 and TRBJ2-2): DGGITQSPKYLFRKEGQNVTLSCEQNLNHDAMYWYRQDPGQGLRLIYYSQIVNDFQKGDIAEGYSVSREKKESFPLTVTSAQKNPTAFYLCASTRGWGAGTGELFFGEGSRLTVL.

The J gene is TRBJ2-1, the V gene TRBV5-1; D call uncertain. V gave up 5 bases and J gave up 7 bases, with 13 bases separating them. The V gene's germline CDR1 is SGHRS and CDR2 YFSETQ. The CDR3 has 13 residues. The CDR3 nucleotides read TGCGCCAGCAGAAGGCAGGAAAAGAATGAGCAGTTCTTC. It specifies CASRRQEKNEQFF.

This clone appeared a few times. The chain employs TRBV3-1 (or the pseudogene TRBV3-2) and TRBJ1-6; D gene uncertain. Trimming pared 5 bases from V and 10 bases from J, leaving 9 bases between. Per the germline V gene, CDR1 is LGHDT and CDR2 is YNNKEL (reference sequence). CDR3 length: 12 residues. CDR3 DNA: TGTGCCAGCAGCTCTGAAGGCTCACCCCTCCACTTT. This encodes CASSSEGSPLHF.

The chain recombines TRBV3-1 (or the pseudogene TRBV3-2) with TRBJ2-7; the match to TRBD1 covers 7 bases. Unmatched junction bases numbered 6, after V lost 1 base and J lost 0 bases. This CDR3 region has 16 residues. The germline CDR1 and CDR2 sequences are LGHDT and YNNKEL (reference sequence). In nucleotides, the CDR3 is TGTGCCAGCAGCCAAGTTTACAGGGGTAGCTCCTACGAGCAGTACTTC. Its translation is CASSQVYRGSSYEQYF.

This rearrangement joins TRBV3-1 (or the pseudogene TRBV3-2) to TRBJ2-3; 8 bases line up with TRBD2. This CDR3 region has 12 residues. After removal of 4 bases from V and 6 bases from J, the junction contained 0 bases not matched to a gene. CDR1 and CDR2 from the germline V gene are LGHDT and YNNKEL (reference sequence). The DNA for the CDR3 is TGTGCCAGCAGCCCTAGCGGGGATACGCAGTATTTT. Translation: CASSPSGDTQYF.